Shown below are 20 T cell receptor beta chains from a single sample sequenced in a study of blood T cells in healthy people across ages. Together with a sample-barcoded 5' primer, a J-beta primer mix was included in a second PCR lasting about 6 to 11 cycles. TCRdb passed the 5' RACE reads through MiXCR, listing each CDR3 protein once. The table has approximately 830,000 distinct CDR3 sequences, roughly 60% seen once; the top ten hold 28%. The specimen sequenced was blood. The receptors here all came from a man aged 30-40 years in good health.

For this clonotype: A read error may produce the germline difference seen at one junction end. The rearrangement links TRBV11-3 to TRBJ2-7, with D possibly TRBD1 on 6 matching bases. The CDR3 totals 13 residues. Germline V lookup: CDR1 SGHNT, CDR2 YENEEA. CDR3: CASGLDRPYEQYF. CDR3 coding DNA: TGTGCCAGCGGCTTAGACAGGCCCTACGAGCAGTACTTC.

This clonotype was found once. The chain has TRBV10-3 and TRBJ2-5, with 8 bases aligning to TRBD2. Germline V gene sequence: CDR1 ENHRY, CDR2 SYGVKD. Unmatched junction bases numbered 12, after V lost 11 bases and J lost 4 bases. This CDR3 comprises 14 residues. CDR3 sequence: CASTLERGRETQYF. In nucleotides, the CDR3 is TGTGCCTCAACCCTTGAGCGGGGGAGAGAGACCCAGTACTTC.

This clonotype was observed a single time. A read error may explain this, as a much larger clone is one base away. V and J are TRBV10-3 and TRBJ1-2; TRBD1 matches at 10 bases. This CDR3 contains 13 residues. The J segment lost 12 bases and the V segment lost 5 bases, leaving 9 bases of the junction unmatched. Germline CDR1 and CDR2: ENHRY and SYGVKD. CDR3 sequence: CAISHGTGDGHTF. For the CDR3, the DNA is TGTGCCATCAGTCACGGGACAGGGGACGGCCACACCTTC.

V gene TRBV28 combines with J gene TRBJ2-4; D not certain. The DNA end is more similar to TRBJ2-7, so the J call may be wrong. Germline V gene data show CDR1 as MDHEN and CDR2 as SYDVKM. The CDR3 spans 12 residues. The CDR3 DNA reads TGTGCCAGCACATCAAACGACTACGAGCAGTACTTC. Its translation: CASTSNDYEQYF.

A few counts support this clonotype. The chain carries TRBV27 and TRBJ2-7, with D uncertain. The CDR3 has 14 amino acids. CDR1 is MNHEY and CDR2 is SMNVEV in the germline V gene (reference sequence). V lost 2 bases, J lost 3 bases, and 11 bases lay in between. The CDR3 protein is CASSLRSWGYEQYF. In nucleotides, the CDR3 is TGTGCCAGCAGTTTACGCTCCTGGGGCTACGAGCAGTACTTC.

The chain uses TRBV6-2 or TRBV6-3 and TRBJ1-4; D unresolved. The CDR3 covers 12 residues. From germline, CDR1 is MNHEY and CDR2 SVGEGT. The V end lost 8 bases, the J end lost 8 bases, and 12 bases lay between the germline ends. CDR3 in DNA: TGTGCCAGCGCTCGAGTTCGAGAAAAACTGTTTTTT. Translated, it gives CASARVREKLFF.

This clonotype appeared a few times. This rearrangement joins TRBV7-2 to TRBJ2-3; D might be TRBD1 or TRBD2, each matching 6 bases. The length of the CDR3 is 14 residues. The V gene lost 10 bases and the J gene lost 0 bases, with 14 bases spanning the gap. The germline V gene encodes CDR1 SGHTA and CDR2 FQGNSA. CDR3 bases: TGTGCCACCGGAGGAGGGGGTAGCACAGATACGCAGTATTTT. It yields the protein CATGGGGSTDTQYF.

The CDR3: CASSLTSGGAPDTQYF. CDR3 DNA sequence: TGTGCCAGCAGCTTGACTAGCGGGGGGGCCCCAGATACGCAGTATTTT. V is TRBV7-6 and J is TRBJ2-3; TRBD2 matches 14 bases. CDR1 and CDR2 from the germline V gene are SGHVS and FNYEAQ. V dropped 3 bases and J dropped 4; count of bases not matched to a gene: 3. The CDR3 is 16 residues long.

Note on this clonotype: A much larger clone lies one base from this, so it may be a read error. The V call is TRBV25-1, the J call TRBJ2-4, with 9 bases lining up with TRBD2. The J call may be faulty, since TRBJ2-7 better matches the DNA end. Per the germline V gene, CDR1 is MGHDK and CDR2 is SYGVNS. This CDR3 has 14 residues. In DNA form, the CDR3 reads TGTGCCAGCAGTGAAGTAGCGGGGGCCTACGAGCAGTACTTC. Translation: CASSEVAGAYEQYF.

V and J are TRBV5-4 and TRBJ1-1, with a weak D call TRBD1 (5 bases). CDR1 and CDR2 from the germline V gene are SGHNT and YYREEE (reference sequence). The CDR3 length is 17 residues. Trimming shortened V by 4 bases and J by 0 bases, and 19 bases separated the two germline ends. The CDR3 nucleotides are TGTGCCAGCAGCCCCCGGGTTGGGGGGATCATGAACACTGAAGCTTTCTTT. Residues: CASSPRVGGIMNTEAFF. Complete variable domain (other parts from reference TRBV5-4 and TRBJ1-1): ETGVTQSPTHLIKTRGQQVTLRCSSQSGHNTVSWYQQALGQGPQFIFQYYREEENGRGNFPPRFSGLQFPNYSSELNVNALELDDSALYLCASSPRVGGIMNTEAFFGQGTRLTVV.

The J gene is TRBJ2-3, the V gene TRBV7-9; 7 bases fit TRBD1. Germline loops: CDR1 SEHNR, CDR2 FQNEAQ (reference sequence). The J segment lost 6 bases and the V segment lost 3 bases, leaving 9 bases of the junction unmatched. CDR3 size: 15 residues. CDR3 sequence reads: CASSFRGQGEDTQYF. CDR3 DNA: TGTGCCAGCAGCTTCCGGGGCCAGGGGGAGGATACGCAGTATTTT.

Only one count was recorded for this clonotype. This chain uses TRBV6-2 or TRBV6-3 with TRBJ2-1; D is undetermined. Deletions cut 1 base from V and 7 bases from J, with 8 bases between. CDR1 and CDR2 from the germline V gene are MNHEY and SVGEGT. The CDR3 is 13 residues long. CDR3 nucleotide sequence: TGTGCCAGCAGTTACTGGGCGTTTAATGAGCAGTTCTTC. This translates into CASSYWAFNEQFF.

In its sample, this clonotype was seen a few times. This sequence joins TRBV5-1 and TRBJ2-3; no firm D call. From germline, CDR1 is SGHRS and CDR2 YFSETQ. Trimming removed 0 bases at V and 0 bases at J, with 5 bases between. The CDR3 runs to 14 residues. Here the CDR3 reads CASSLDKSTDTQYF. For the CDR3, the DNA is TGCGCCAGCAGCTTGGACAAGAGCACAGATACGCAGTATTTT.

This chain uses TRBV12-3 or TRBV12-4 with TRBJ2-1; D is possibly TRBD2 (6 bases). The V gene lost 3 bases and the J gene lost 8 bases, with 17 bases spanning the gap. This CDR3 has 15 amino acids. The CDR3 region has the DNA TGTGCCAGCAGTTTTGGGCGGGGCGGGGTGGATGAGCAGTTCTTC. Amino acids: CASSFGRGGVDEQFF.

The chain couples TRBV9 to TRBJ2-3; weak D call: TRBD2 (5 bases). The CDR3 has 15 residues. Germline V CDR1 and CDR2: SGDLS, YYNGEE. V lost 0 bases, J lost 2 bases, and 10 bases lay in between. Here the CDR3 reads CASSVGPADTDTQYF. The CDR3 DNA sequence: TGTGCCAGCAGCGTAGGTCCAGCGGACACAGATACGCAGTATTTT.

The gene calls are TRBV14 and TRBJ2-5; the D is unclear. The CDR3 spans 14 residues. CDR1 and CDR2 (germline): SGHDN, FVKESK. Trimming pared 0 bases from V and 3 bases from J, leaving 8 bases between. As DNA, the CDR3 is TGTGCCAGCAGCCAAGATTATGGCAAAGAGACCCAGTACTTC. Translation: CASSQDYGKETQYF.

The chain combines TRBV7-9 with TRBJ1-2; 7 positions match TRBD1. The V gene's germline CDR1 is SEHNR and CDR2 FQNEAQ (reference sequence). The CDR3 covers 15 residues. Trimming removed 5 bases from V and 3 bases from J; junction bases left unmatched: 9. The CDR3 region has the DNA TGTGCCAGCAGCCCCACTGCCCAGGGGGACTATGGCTACACCTTC. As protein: CASSPTAQGDYGYTF. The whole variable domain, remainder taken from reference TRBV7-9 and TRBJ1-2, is DTGVSQNPRHKITKRGQNVTFRCDPISEHNRLYWYRQTLGQGPEFLTYFQNEAQLEKSRLLSDRFSAERPKGSFSTLEIQRTEQGDSAMYLCASSPTAQGDYGYTFGSGTRLTVV.

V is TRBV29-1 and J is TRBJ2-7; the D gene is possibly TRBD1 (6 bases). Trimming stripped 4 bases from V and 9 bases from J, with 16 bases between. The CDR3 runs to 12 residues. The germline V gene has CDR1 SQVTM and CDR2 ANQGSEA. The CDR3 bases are TGCAGCGTTGCCGAACAGGGTCACCGGCAGTACTTC. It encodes CSVAEQGHRQYF.

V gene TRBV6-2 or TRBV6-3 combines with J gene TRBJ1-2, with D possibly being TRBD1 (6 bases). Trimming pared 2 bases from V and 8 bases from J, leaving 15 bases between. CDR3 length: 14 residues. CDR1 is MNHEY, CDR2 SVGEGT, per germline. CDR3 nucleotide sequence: TGTGCCAGCAGTTACGCGCGGGGGGCGCGGGGCTACACCTTC. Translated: CASSYARGARGYTF.

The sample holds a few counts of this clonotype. The CDR3 loop is CATAYGGGYTF. CDR3 DNA sequence: TGTGCCACCGCGTACGGTGGCGGCTACACCTTC. The chain combines TRBV6-6 with TRBJ1-2; D uncertain. V dropped 10 bases and J dropped 8 bases, with 14 bases sitting between them. CDR1 is MNHNY and CDR2 is SVGAGI in the germline V gene (reference sequence). The CDR3 length is 11 residues.